This entry features one T cell receptor (beta chain) sequence. The antigen is unknown. This sample is part of a study of CD8+ T cells in alopecia areata. For the study at large: Tofacitinib dosing lasted 6 to 18 months, which was then followed by 6 months off drug.

Points from the study as a whole: Higher clonality was seen in lesional scalp than in normal scalp, especially in alopecia totalis/universalis. Tissue-resident alphabeta T cells belonging to normal skin likewise get sequenced within scalp specimens.

Once RNA had been extracted, it was reverse transcribed into cDNA to act as the sequencing template. TCRdb's copy holds only in-frame clones and misses some; the assay was immunoSEQ multiplex PCR. The table has under 300,000 clones, under 80% seen once. The V and J ends lost 4 bases and 2 bases, in that order; junction bases with no gene match: 4. CDR3 size: 15 residues. Germline V gene sequence: CDR1 SGHTA, CDR2 FQGTGA. The starting material was CD4+ T cells sorted from blood, obtained at week 0. This TCR derives from a human donor with alopecia areata. The chain is built from TRBV7-3 and TRBJ2-2; the match to TRBD1 covers 7 bases. The CDR3 DNA follows: TGTGCCAGCAGCTCACAGGGGATTAACACCGGGGAGCTGTTTTTT. It codes for CASSSQGINTGELFF. The complete variable domain, with remaining parts taken from reference TRBV7-3 and TRBJ2-2, reads GAGVSQTPSNKVTEKGKYVELRCDPISGHTALYWYRQSLGQGPEFLIYFQGTGAADDSGLPNDRFFAVRPEGSVSTLKIQRTERGDSAVYLCASSSQGINTGELFFGEGSRLTVL.